This T cell receptor beta chain originates from a study of OX40 agonist ivuxolimab in advanced cancers. About the study: Ivuxolimab, an agonistic anti-OX40 (CD134) antibody, was given to patients.

The CDR3 runs to 14 residues. V lost 4 bases and J lost 3; bases outside the gene matches: 2. From germline, CDR1 is SGHRS and CDR2 YFSETQ. Profiled with immunoSEQ multiplex PCR; TCRdb holds only in-frame clones, not every one. In the table there are some 86,000 clones, around 92% of which are singletons. Autoimmune disease history or systemic immunosuppression led to patient exclusion. The sample in question was CD4+ or CD8+ T cells sorted from blood, obtained in a trial of the OX40 agonist ivuxolimab. This clonotype was sampled from an adult with an advanced solid tumor such as melanoma, head and neck, liver or kidney cancer. The V gene is TRBV5-1, the J gene TRBJ2-5; 11 bases agree with TRBD2. CDR3 sequence: CASSQTSGKETQYF. CDR3 in DNA: TGCGCCAGCAGCCAGACTAGCGGGAAAGAGACCCAGTACTTC.